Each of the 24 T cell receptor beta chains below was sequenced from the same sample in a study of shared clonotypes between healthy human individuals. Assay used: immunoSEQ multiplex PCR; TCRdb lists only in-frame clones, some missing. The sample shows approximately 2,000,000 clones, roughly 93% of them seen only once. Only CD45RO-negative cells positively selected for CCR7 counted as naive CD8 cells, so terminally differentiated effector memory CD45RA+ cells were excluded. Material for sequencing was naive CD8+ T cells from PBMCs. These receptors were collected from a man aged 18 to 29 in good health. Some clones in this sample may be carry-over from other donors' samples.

The CDR3 DNA follows: TGCGCCAGCAGTGTGAGCCTTAACTATGGCTACACCTTC. It specifies CASSVSLNYGYTF. The genes are TRBV10-1 and TRBJ1-2; D is ambiguous. This CDR3 comprises 13 residues. Germline lookup yields CDR1 WNHNN and CDR2 SYGVQD (reference sequence). Trimming pared 4 bases from V and 1 base from J, leaving 7 bases between.

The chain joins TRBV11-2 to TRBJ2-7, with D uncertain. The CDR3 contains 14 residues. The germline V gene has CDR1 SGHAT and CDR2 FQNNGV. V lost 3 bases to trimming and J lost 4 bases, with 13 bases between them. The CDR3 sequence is CASSFKSALYEQYF. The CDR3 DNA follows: TGTGCCAGCAGCTTTAAGTCAGCCCTTTACGAGCAGTACTTC.

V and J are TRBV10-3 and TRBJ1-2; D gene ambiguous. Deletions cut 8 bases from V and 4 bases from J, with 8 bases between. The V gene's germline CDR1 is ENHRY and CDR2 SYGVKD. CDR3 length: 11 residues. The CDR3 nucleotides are TGTGCCATCCGGACCGGCTATGGCTACACCTTC. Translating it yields CAIRTGYGYTF.

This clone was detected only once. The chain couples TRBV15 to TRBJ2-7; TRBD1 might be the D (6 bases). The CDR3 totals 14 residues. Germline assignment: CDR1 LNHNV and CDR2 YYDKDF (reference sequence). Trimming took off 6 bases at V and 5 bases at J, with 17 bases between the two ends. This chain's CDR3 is CATSTFRGWDEQYF. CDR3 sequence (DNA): TGTGCCACCAGTACCTTCAGGGGCTGGGACGAGCAGTACTTC.

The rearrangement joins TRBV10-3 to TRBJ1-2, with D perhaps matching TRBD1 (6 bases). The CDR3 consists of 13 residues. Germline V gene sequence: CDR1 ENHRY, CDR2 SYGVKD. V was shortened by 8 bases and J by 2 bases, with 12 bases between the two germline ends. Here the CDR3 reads CAIPRQGNYGYTF. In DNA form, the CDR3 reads TGTGCCATCCCTAGGCAGGGGAACTATGGCTACACCTTC.

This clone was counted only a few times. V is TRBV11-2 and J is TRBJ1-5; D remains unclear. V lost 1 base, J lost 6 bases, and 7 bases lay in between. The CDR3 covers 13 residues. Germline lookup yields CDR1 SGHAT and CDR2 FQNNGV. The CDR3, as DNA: TGTGCCAGCAGCTTAGGGCAGCTTCAGCCCCAGCATTTT. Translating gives CASSLGQLQPQHF.

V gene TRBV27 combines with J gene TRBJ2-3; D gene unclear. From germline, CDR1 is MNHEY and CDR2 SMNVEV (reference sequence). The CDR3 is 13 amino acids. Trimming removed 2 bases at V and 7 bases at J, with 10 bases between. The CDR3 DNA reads TGTGCCAGCAGTTTAGTGGGCACCCATACGCAGTATTTT. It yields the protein CASSLVGTHTQYF.

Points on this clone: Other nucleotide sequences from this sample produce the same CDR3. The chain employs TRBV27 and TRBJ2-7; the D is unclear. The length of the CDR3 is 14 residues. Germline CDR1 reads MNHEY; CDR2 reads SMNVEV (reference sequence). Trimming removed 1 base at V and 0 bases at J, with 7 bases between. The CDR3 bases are TGTGCCAGCAGTTTATATCCCAGCTCCTACGAGCAGTACTTC. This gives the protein CASSLYPSSYEQYF.

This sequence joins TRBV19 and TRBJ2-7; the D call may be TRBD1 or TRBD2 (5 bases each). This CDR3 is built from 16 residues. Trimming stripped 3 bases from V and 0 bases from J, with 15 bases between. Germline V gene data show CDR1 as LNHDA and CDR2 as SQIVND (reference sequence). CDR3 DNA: TGTGCCAGTAGTATGGGCCGGGGCGGACTCTCCTACGAGCAGTACTTC. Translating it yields CASSMGRGGLSYEQYF.

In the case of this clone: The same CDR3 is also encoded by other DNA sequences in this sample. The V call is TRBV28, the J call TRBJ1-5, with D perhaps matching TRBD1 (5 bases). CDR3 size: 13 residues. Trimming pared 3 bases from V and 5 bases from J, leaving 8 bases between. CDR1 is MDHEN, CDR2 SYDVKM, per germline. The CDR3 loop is CASSLRGDQPQHF. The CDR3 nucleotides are TGTGCCAGCAGTTTGAGAGGGGATCAGCCCCAGCATTTT.

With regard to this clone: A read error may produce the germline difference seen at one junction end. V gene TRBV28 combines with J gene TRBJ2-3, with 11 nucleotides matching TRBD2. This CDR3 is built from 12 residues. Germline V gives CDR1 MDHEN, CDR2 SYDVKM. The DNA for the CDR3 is TGTGCCAGCAGATATAGCGGGAGGGGCCCTAACTTT. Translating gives CASRYSGRGPNF.

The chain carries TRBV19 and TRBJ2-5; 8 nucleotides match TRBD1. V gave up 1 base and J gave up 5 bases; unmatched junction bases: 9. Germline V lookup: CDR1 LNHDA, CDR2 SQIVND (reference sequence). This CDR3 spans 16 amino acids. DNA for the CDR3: TGTGCCAGTAGTATAGGGCTGGGCAGGGGGCTGGAGACCCAGTACTTC. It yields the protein CASSIGLGRGLETQYF.

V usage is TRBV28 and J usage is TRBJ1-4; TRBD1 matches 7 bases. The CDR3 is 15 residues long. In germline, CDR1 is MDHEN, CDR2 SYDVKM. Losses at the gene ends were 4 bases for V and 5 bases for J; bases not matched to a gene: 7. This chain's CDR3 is CASSSYRGGNEKLFF. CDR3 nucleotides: TGTGCCAGCAGTTCCTACAGGGGTGGGAATGAAAAACTGTTTTTT.

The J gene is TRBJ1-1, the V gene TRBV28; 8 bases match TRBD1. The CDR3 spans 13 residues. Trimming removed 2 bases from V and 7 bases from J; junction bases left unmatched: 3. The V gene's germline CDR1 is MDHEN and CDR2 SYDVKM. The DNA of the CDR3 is TGTGCCAGCAGTTTACAGGGGGCGTTTGAAGCTTTCTTT. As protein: CASSLQGAFEAFF.

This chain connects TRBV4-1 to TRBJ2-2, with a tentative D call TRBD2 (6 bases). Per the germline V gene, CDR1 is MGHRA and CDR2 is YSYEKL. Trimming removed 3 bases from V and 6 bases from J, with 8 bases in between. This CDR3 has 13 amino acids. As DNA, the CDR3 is TGCGCCAGCAGCCAGAGACTAGCCGGGGAGCTGTTTTTT. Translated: CASSQRLAGELFF.

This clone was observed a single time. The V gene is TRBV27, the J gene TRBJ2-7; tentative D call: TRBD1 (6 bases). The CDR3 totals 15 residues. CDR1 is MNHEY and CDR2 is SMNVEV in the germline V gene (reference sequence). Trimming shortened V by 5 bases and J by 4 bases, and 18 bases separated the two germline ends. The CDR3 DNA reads TGTGCCAGCAGTCCTCTTTCGGGACAACTTTACGAGCAGTACTTC. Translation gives CASSPLSGQLYEQYF.

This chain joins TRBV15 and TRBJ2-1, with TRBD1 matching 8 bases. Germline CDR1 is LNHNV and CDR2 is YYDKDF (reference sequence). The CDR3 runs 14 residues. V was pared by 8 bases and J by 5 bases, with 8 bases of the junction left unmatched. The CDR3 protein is CATEDRVEDNEQFF. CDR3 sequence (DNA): TGTGCCACCGAGGACAGGGTGGAGGACAATGAGCAGTTCTTC.

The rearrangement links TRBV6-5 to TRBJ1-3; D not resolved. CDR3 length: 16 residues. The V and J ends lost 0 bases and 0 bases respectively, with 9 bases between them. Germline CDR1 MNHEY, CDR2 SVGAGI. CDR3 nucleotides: TGTGCCAGCAGTTACTCGAGCGTCAGCTCTGGAAACACCATATATTTT. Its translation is CASSYSSVSSGNTIYF.

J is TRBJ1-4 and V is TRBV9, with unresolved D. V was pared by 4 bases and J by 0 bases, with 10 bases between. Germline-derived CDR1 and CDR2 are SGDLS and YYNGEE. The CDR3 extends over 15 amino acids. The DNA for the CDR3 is TGTGCCAGCAGCCTAGGGTGGGCAACTAATGAAAAACTGTTTTTT. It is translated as CASSLGWATNEKLFF.

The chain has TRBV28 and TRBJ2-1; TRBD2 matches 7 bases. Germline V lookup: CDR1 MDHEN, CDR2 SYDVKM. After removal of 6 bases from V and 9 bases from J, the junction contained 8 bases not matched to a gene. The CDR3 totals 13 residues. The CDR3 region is CASSLTSTSEQFF. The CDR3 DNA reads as TGTGCCAGCAGCCTGACTAGCACTTCTGAGCAGTTCTTC.

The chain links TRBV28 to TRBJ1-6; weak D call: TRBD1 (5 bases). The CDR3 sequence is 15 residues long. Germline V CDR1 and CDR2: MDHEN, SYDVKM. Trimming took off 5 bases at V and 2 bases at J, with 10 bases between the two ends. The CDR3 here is CASSGGHTYNSPLHF. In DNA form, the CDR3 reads TGTGCCAGCAGTGGTGGACATACCTATAATTCACCCCTCCACTTT.

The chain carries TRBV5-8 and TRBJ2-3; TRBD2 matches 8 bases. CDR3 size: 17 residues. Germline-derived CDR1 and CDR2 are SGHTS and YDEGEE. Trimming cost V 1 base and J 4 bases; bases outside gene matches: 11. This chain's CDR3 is CASSLRWGRGLADTQYF. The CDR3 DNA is TGTGCCAGCAGCTTGAGATGGGGCAGGGGACTAGCAGATACGCAGTATTTT.

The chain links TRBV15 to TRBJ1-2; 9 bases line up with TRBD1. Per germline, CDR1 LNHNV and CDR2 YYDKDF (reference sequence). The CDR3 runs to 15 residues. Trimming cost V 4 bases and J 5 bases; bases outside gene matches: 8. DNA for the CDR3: TGTGCCACCAGCACAGATACAGGGGGCTCATATGGCTACACCTTC. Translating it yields CATSTDTGGSYGYTF.

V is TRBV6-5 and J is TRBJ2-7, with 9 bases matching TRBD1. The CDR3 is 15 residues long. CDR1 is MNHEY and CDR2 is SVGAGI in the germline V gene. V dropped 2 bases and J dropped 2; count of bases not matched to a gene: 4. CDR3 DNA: TGTGCCAGCAGTTACGATACAGGGGGCGCCTACGAGCAGTACTTC. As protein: CASSYDTGGAYEQYF.